This passage covers 16 T cell receptor beta chains from one sample sequenced in a study of glioma-infiltrating T cells. The iRepertoire nested amplicon-rescue multiplex PCR amplified TCR alpha and beta CDR3s from RNA. TCRdb redid the calling of the multiplex PCR reads with MiXCR, one entry per CDR3 protein. The sample consists of some 160,000 distinct CDR3 sequences, over 40% of them appearing once. Sequenced material: glioma tissue, nonneoplastic brain tissue, or PBMCs (not recorded which). Receptors originate from a human donor with low-grade glioma or glioblastoma, undergoing nonglioma brain surgery, or in good health (not recorded which).

This chain joins TRBV12-3 or TRBV12-4 and TRBJ2-1; D may be TRBD2 (5 bases). V shed 6 bases and J shed 5 bases, with 14 bases lying between them. The CDR3 has 14 amino acids. CDR3 amino acids: CASSPGVRDNEQFF. CDR3 DNA sequence: TGTGCCAGCAGCCCCGGGGTTCGGGACAATGAGCAGTTCTTC.

This clonotype was picked up a small number of times. The V and J genes are TRBV2 and TRBJ2-6, with TRBD2 as a possible D gene (6 bases). The CDR3 contains 14 residues. Germline V gene sequence: CDR1 SNHLY, CDR2 FYNNEI. V was cut by 7 bases and J by 0 bases, with 7 bases left in between. CDR3: CASTGDSGANVLTF. The CDR3 DNA is TGTGCCAGCACGGGGGACTCTGGGGCCAACGTCCTGACTTTC.

V is TRBV28 and J is TRBJ2-1; the D call may be TRBD1 or TRBD2 (6 bases each). The V gene's germline CDR1 is MDHEN and CDR2 SYDVKM. The CDR3 spans 14 residues. V gave up 6 bases and J gave up 7 bases, with 16 bases separating them. CDR3 in amino acids: CASRLPRGVNEQFF. The DNA of the CDR3 is TGTGCCAGCAGACTACCAAGGGGGGTTAATGAGCAGTTCTTC.

V gene TRBV10-3 combines with J gene TRBJ2-1, with a tentative D call TRBD1 (5 bases). The CDR3 has 13 amino acids. Germline CDR1 and CDR2: ENHRY and SYGVKD. Trimming pared 5 bases from V and 9 bases from J, leaving 14 bases between. CDR3 coding DNA: TGTGCCATCAGTATTACCGAAAGGGGTGAGCAGTTCTTC. This translates into CAISITERGEQFF.

This clonotype was seen only a few times. The CDR3 DNA sequence: TGCAGCGTTGGACCTGCTGAAGGGCCCCAGTACTTC. Amino acid sequence: CSVGPAEGPQYF. The chain is built from TRBV29-1 and TRBJ2-5; D not resolved. The CDR3 loop spans 12 amino acids. The V end was cut by 4 bases, the J end by 9 bases, with 15 bases between. The germline gives CDR1 SQVTM, CDR2 ANQGSEA.

This clonotype was found many times. This sequence joins TRBV10-3 and TRBJ1-1; 7 positions match TRBD1. This CDR3 region has 14 residues. J lost 2 bases, V lost 6 bases, and 6 bases had no gene match. Germline V lookup: CDR1 ENHRY, CDR2 SYGVKD. In DNA, the CDR3 is TGTGCCATCAGATCAACAGGGGCCAACACTGAAGCTTTCTTT. This translates into CAIRSTGANTEAFF.

The gene calls are TRBV14 and TRBJ2-3; 7 bases align to TRBD2. V gave up 3 bases and J gave up 7 bases; unmatched junction bases: 7. CDR3 size: 14 residues. CDR1 SGHDN and CDR2 FVKESK come from the germline V gene. The DNA of the CDR3 is TGTGCCAGCAGCCAGTTTACTAGCGTGAATACGCAGTATTTT. This codes for CASSQFTSVNTQYF.

This clonotype was counted many times. The chain is built from TRBV20-1 and TRBJ1-3; tentatively, D is TRBD1 (6 bases). Trimming left V 0 bases short and J 9 bases short, with 15 bases between. Germline-derived CDR1 and CDR2 are DFQATT and SNEGSKA (reference sequence). This CDR3 has 14 amino acids. CDR3 sequence: CSARDGGRQSTIYF. The CDR3 region has the DNA TGCAGTGCTAGAGATGGGGGGCGCCAGTCCACCATATATTTT.

Regarding this clonotype: A much larger clone differs from this one at a single base, so this may be a read error. This chain's CDR3 is CAISESHGQVGEQYF. The CDR3 nucleotides are TGTGCCATCAGTGAGTCACATGGACAAGTCGGAGAGCAGTACTTC. The V gene is TRBV10-3, the J gene TRBJ2-7; a possible D gene is TRBD1 (5 bases). With 0 bases removed from V and 7 bases from J, the gap between germline ends came to 16 bases. The CDR3 spans 15 residues. In germline, CDR1 is ENHRY, CDR2 SYGVKD.

This clonotype was counted many times. The chain combines TRBV2 with TRBJ1-2; 8 bases are a match to TRBD1. With V trimmed by 9 bases and J by 11 bases, 8 bases remained unmatched. The CDR3 runs to 11 residues. Per germline, CDR1 SNHLY and CDR2 FYNNEI. This CDR3 reads CASRDRPNYTF. The CDR3 DNA sequence: TGTGCCAGTCGGGACAGGCCAAATTACACCTTC.

This clonotype was detected only a few times. This rearrangement joins TRBV2 to TRBJ2-7; no clear D. V lost 5 bases, J lost 1 base, and 6 bases lay in between. CDR3 size: 12 residues. The V gene's germline CDR1 is SNHLY and CDR2 FYNNEI. For the CDR3, the DNA is TGTGCCAGCAGTAGTACTTCCTACGAGCAGTACTTC. Residues: CASSSTSYEQYF.

This clonotype was seen repeatedly, ten times or more. This chain uses TRBV20-1 with TRBJ1-5; D not resolved. Germline V gene sequence: CDR1 DFQATT, CDR2 SNEGSKA (reference sequence). The CDR3 runs to 14 residues. Trimming took off 0 bases at V and 2 bases at J, with 8 bases between the two ends. The CDR3 sequence: CSARDPGGNQPQHF. DNA for the CDR3: TGCAGTGCTAGAGACCCGGGCGGCAATCAGCCCCAGCATTTT.

Ten or more counts support this clonotype. V is TRBV7-2 and J is TRBJ2-7; D gene ambiguous. Germline V lookup: CDR1 SGHTA, CDR2 FQGNSA. V shed 5 bases and J shed 2 bases, with 10 bases lying between them. CDR3 size: 13 residues. This CDR3 is CASSPRPTYEQYF. The CDR3 region has the DNA TGTGCCAGCAGCCCCAGGCCTACCTACGAGCAGTACTTC.

Only a few counts were recorded for this clonotype. The chain uses TRBV12-3 or TRBV12-4 and TRBJ2-1, with TRBD2 matching 7 bases. The CDR3 contains 13 residues. V dropped 6 bases and J dropped 7; count of bases not matched to a gene: 6. In DNA, the CDR3 is TGTGCCAGCAGCTCCGGGACTACAAATGAGCAGTTCTTC. Amino acids: CASSSGTTNEQFF.

Concerning this clonotype itself: A much bigger clone sits one base away, suggesting this may be a read error. This chain links TRBV2 with TRBJ1-1, with 8 bases lining up with TRBD1. Looked up from germline, CDR1 is SNHLY and CDR2 is FYNNEI. This CDR3 region has 14 residues. J was trimmed by 3 bases and V by 6 bases; bases with no gene match: 6. In DNA, the CDR3 is TGTGCCAGCAGCTTGGACAGGGCGCACACTGAAGCTTTCTTT. This sequence encodes CASSLDRAHTEAFF.

With respect to this clonotype: Mismatch with germline at one junction end may stem from a read error. CDR3 loop: CAGSSPRQNDEQYF. The CDR3 nucleotides read TGTGCCGGCAGCTCCCCCCGGCAGAATGACGAGCAGTACTTC. The chain links TRBV11-2 to TRBJ2-7; no clear D gene. The germline gives CDR1 SGHAT, CDR2 FQNNGV. CDR3 length equals 14 residues.